This T cell receptor beta chain was found in a study of T cell responses to AZD1222 COVID-19 vaccine. Study-level background: The study pooled second doses at about 4 or about 12 weeks.

Of note for this clone: The antigen is not known.

The CDR3 is made up of 11 amino acids. Germline V gives CDR1 DFQATT, CDR2 SNEGSKA (reference sequence). V lost 5 bases, J lost 6 bases, and 8 bases lay in between. Study results and caveats: It was only after the peak T cell response that any repertoires were sampled. Across the whole spike, CD4 TCRs peaked at regions 160-218 and 743-854. Donors, mostly white British, included more females; clonal diversity was possibly underestimated.

The table came from immunoSEQ multiplex PCR; TCRdb's copy has only in-frame clones and leaves some out. Of more than 95,000 clones detected, 90% appear once; the ten largest clones hold just over 7%. The source material was peripheral blood, sampled on day 0 of AZD1222 vaccination. V is TRBV20-1 and J is TRBJ2-1, with D perhaps TRBD2 (5 bases). This receptor was taken from an adult in good health. This chain's CDR3 is CSAPGVNEQFF. DNA of the CDR3: TGCAGTGCTCCCGGGGTCAATGAGCAGTTCTTC.